These 14 T cell receptor beta chains were sequenced from one sample in a study of beta chain features in type 1 diabetes. Expressed TCRB transcripts were sequenced because the isolated RNA had all been reverse transcribed beforehand. Libraries were prepared by immunoSEQ multiplex PCR; TCRdb keeps only in-frame clonotypes and omits some of them. The table includes 110,000 to 150,000 clones, roughly 7.2% detected once. Sequenced sample: central memory CD4+ T cells from blood. The receptors originated from a young woman in good health.

This clone was seen more than once but under ten times. The chain recombines TRBV7-8 with TRBJ1-4; the D gene is possibly TRBD1 (6 bases). The CDR3 runs 16 residues. Looked up from germline, CDR1 is SGHVS and CDR2 is FQNEAQ. V was shortened by 5 bases and J by 7 bases, with 20 bases between the two germline ends. CDR3: CASSPTPDSQGEKLFF. The CDR3 DNA reads as TGTGCCAGCAGCCCAACACCGGACAGCCAGGGTGAAAAACTGTTTTTT. The full variable domain, its missing parts supplied by reference TRBV7-8 and TRBJ1-4, is GAGVSQSPRYKVAKRGQDVALRCDPISGHVSLFWYQQALGQGPEFLTYFQNEAQLDKSGLPSDRFFAERPEGSVSTLKIQRTQQEDSAVYLCASSPTPDSQGEKLFFGSGTQLSVL.

The rearrangement joins TRBV30 to TRBJ2-5, with D maybe TRBD2 (6 bases). The J call may not be correct, given that the DNA end is closer to TRBJ2-7. The CDR3 runs 14 residues. Germline CDR1 GTSNPN, CDR2 SVGIG (reference sequence). The CDR3 region has the DNA TGTGCCTGGATCCCCGCGGGATTCTCCTACGAGCAGTACTTC. Translation gives CAWIPAGFSYEQYF.

Only a few counts were recorded for this clone. An end of the junction differs from the germline gene, which may be a read error. The V and J genes are TRBV7-7 and TRBJ2-3; TRBD2 matches at 9 bases. This CDR3 has 15 amino acids. Per the germline V gene, CDR1 is SSHAT and CDR2 is FNYEAQ (reference sequence). The CDR3 reads CASSPSGIGADTQYF. CDR3 DNA: TGTGCTAGCAGCCCTAGCGGGATAGGGGCAGATACGCAGTATTTT.

J is TRBJ1-4 and V is TRBV16, with 8 bases that match TRBD1. V trimming: 4 bases; J trimming: 6 bases; junction bases outside the gene matches: 10. In germline, CDR1 is KGHSY, CDR2 FQNENV. This CDR3 spans 16 amino acids. CDR3 protein: CASSPLAGQGDEKLFF. CDR3 sequence (DNA): TGTGCCAGCAGCCCACTAGCTGGACAGGGAGATGAAAAACTGTTTTTT.

The genes are TRBV2 and TRBJ1-1; a weak D match, TRBD1 (5 bases). The CDR3 spans 15 residues. Trimming removed 6 bases at V and 1 base at J, with 15 bases between. Germline V gene sequence: CDR1 SNHLY, CDR2 FYNNEI. The CDR3 coding sequence is TGTGCCAGCAGAGTACCAAGGGGTGGGAACACTGAAGCTTTCTTT. This translates into CASRVPRGGNTEAFF. The complete variable domain, with remaining parts taken from reference TRBV2 and TRBJ1-1, reads EPEVTQTPSHQVTQMGQEVILRCVPISNHLYFYWYRQILGQKVEFLVSFYNNEISEKSEIFDDQFSVERPDGSNFTLKIRSTKLEDSAMYFCASRVPRGGNTEAFFGQGTRLTVV.

At least ten counts were recorded for this clone. The chain links TRBV4-1 to TRBJ2-5; 10 bases are shared with TRBD2. The V and J ends lost 0 bases and 5 bases, in that order; junction bases with no gene match: 9. The V gene's germline CDR1 is MGHRA and CDR2 YSYEKL. This CDR3 comprises 17 residues. The CDR3 DNA follows: TGCGCCAGCAGCCAAGATCCCCTAGCGGGAGTACTCGAGACCCAGTACTTC. This gives the protein CASSQDPLAGVLETQYF.

This clone was picked up many times. CDR3 loop: CSVDGHRTGFLAASYNEQFF. The DNA of the CDR3 is TGCAGCGTTGACGGTCACAGGACAGGGTTTCTTGCGGCCTCCTACAATGAGCAGTTCTTC. V gene TRBV29-1 combines with J gene TRBJ2-1; 8 bases match TRBD1. With 3 bases clipped from V and 0 bases from J, the junction kept 19 bases outside the gene matches. Per the germline V gene, CDR1 is SQVTM and CDR2 is ANQGSEA. The CDR3 extends over 20 amino acids.

The chain has TRBV19 and TRBJ2-1, with D possibly being TRBD2 (6 bases). Looked up from germline, CDR1 is LNHDA and CDR2 is SQIVND (reference sequence). V dropped 10 bases and J dropped 4 bases, with 17 bases sitting between them. The CDR3 runs to 14 residues. CDR3 in DNA: TGTGCCACCCAGACGACTAGACAATACAATGAGCAGTTCTTC. This codes for CATQTTRQYNEQFF.

The chain joins TRBV7-9 to TRBJ2-6; D possibly corresponds to TRBD1 (6 bases). The CDR3 has 16 amino acids. With 6 bases removed from V and 2 bases from J, the gap between germline ends came to 14 bases. Germline-derived CDR1 and CDR2 are SEHNR and FQNEAQ (reference sequence). The CDR3 is CASSRNRATGANVLTF. For the CDR3, the DNA is TGTGCCAGCAGTCGCAACAGGGCTACTGGGGCCAACGTCCTGACTTTC. Together with reference TRBV7-9 and TRBJ2-6, the CDR3 gives the full variable domain: DTGVSQNPRHKITKRGQNVTFRCDPISEHNRLYWYRQTLGQGPEFLTYFQNEAQLEKSRLLSDRFSAERPKGSFSTLEIQRTEQGDSAMYLCASSRNRATGANVLTFGAGSRLTVL.

A note on this clone: One junction end does not reproduce the germline sequence, and a read error may be involved. The chain combines TRBV29-1 with TRBJ1-1; D perhaps matches TRBD1 (6 bases). CDR1 is SQVTM and CDR2 is ANQGSEA in the germline V gene. CDR3 length equals 9 residues. CDR3 region: CSVERDTGF. DNA of the CDR3: TGCAGCGTTGAACGGGACACCGGCTTT.

This clone has at least ten counts. The genes are TRBV30 and TRBJ2-7, with D maybe TRBD1 (5 bases). The germline gives CDR1 GTSNPN, CDR2 SVGIG (reference sequence). With 2 bases removed from V and 0 bases from J, the gap between germline ends came to 8 bases. The CDR3 loop spans 13 amino acids. The CDR3 bases are TGTGCCTGGAGTAGGGGCCTCTCCTACGAGCAGTACTTC. Translation: CAWSRGLSYEQYF.

The V call is TRBV6-5, the J call TRBJ2-1; 7 positions match TRBD2. With V trimmed by 8 bases and J by 2 bases, 3 bases remained unmatched. The CDR3 extends over 13 amino acids. CDR1 is MNHEY and CDR2 is SVGAGI in the germline V gene. The DNA for the CDR3 is TGTGCCAGCGGGCGGGAGCCCTACAATGAGCAGTTCTTC. Translation gives CASGREPYNEQFF.

This clone was recorded many times. This chain uses TRBV9 with TRBJ2-1, with 9 bases fitting TRBD2. J was trimmed by 9 bases and V by 5 bases; bases with no gene match: 6. This CDR3 comprises 13 residues. Germline loops: CDR1 SGDLS, CDR2 YYNGEE. CDR3 in amino acids: CASRNSGRGEQFF. The CDR3 DNA reads TGTGCCAGCAGAAATAGCGGGAGAGGTGAGCAGTTCTTC. The full variable domain, with the rest looked up from reference TRBV9 and TRBJ2-1, is DSGVTQTPKHLITATGQRVTLRCSPRSGDLSVYWYQQSLDQGLQFLIQYYNGEERAKGNILERFSAQQFPDLHSELNLSSLELGDSALYFCASRNSGRGEQFFGPGTRLTVL.

This clone was found a few times. The chain carries TRBV28 and TRBJ1-2; D may be TRBD1 (5 bases). Germline values: CDR1 MDHEN, CDR2 SYDVKM. The CDR3 runs to 13 residues. V was clipped by 6 bases and J by 5 bases, with 13 bases between them. In nucleotides, the CDR3 is TGTGCCAGCAGGTCGACTGGGGGGTATGGCTACACCTTC. Translated: CASRSTGGYGYTF.